This is a list of T cell receptor beta chains from one sample in a study of CD8+CD57+ T cells in acquired aplastic anemia. TCRdb reprocessed the reads with MiXCR, giving one entry per CDR3 protein. The sample lists some 200,000 distinct CDR3 sequences, roughly 57% occurring once. Sequenced input: sorted CD4+, CD8+, or CD8+CD57+ T cells (not recorded which) from PBMCs. All receptors derive from a human donor in good health. Each CDR3 is given with its conserved first and last residue. The order of the fields is V gene, J gene, D gene, clone size, CDR3 protein, CDR3 DNA. D genes are given only for firm matches. Some rows mark clone size as missing; the rest say once, few, many or name a class of expanded clone.

TRBV6-6	TRBJ2-7	TRBD2	.	CASTAAGRGGEQYF	TGTGCCAGCACCGCAGCGGGGCGGGGGGGGGAGCAGTACTTC
TRBV19	TRBJ2-1	.	.	CASRGPAAVFF	TGTGCCTCCCGTGGTCCGGCCGCGGTGTTCTTC
TRBV10-1	TRBJ2-7	TRBD1	.	CASSKDRDEQYF	TGCGCCAGCAGTAAAGACAGGGACGAGCAGTACTTC
TRBV7-9	TRBJ1-5	TRBD1	.	CASSLGQGGSQPQHF	TGTGCCAGCAGCTTAGGACAGGGAGGTAGTCAGCCCCAGCATTTT
TRBV29-1	TRBJ1-1	.	.	CSVVMNTEAFF	TGCAGCGTTGTTATGAACACTGAAGCTTTCTTT
TRBV7-3	TRBJ2-5	.	.	CASSLSYWQETQYF	TGTGCCAGCAGCTTATCGTACTGGCAAGAGACCCAGTACTTC
TRBV20-1	TRBJ2-7	TRBD2	many	CSALPGSGSSYEQYF	TGCAGTGCTTTACCGGGGAGCGGGAGCTCCTACGAGCAGTACTTC
TRBV20-1	TRBJ1-2	.	.	CSAPRQPGDYGYTF	TGCAGTGCCCCTCGACAGCCGGGGGACTATGGCTACACCTTC
TRBV4-1	TRBJ1-6	.	many	CASSQGTGLDSPLHF	TGCGCCAGCAGCCAAGGGACGGGTTTGGATTCACCCCTCCACTTT
TRBV20-1	TRBJ2-7	TRBD2	once	CSARPLAGASSYEQYF	TGCAGTGCTAGACCATTAGCGGGGGCTAGCTCCTACGAGCAGTACTTC
TRBV24-1	TRBJ2-5	.	.	CATSESGGTQYF	TGTGCCACCAGTGAGTCTGGGGGGACCCAGTACTTC
TRBV20-1	TRBJ1-1	.	once	CSAQDGMNTEAFF	TGCAGTGCCCAGGACGGAATGAACACTGAAGCTTTCTTT
TRBV18	TRBJ1-5	TRBD1	few	CASSPTGAVGQPQHF	TGTGCCAGCTCACCTACAGGGGCGGTGGGTCAGCCCCAGCATTTT
TRBV20-1	TRBJ2-1	.	many	CSAPWYNERFF	TGCAGTGCCCCGTGGTACAATGAGCGGTTCTTC
TRBV7-8	TRBJ2-7	.	.	CASSSQGF	TGTGCCAGCAGCTCACAGGGATTC
TRBV24-1	TRBJ1-2	.	.	CATSDLGGVHGYTF	TGTGCCACCAGTGATTTGGGGGGAGTTCATGGCTACACCTTC
TRBV12-3/TRBV12-4	TRBJ2-7	.	.	CASSSTASTTPGGAEQYF	TGTGCCAGCAGTTCGACGGCCTCGACTACGCCTGGGGGGGCCGAGCAGTACTTC
TRBV20-1	TRBJ1-6	TRBD1	.	CSADRDRDNSPLHF	TGCAGTGCGGACCGGGACAGAGATAATTCACCCCTCCACTTT
TRBV2	TRBJ1-1	.	few	CASSEGRVNTEAFF	TGTGCCAGCAGTGAAGGACGGGTGAACACTGAAGCTTTCTTT
TRBV7-7	TRBJ2-7	.	.	CASSGTSAYEQYF	TGTGCCAGCAGCGGGACATCCGCCTACGAGCAGTACTTC
TRBV7-9	TRBJ2-7	TRBD1	.	CASNRGDRESYYEQYF	TGTGCCAGCAACCGAGGGGACAGGGAGAGCTACTACGAGCAGTACTTC
TRBV11-3	TRBJ2-3	TRBD2	many	CASSLGTSGRVGTDTQYF	TGTGCCAGCAGCCTGGGGACTAGCGGGAGGGTGGGGACAGATACGCAGTATTTT
TRBV7-3	TRBJ2-6	TRBD1	once	CASTALGQRSGANVLTF	TGTGCCAGCACCGCTCTGGGACAGCGCTCTGGGGCCAACGTCCTGACTTTC
TRBV29-1	TRBJ1-5	TRBD1	.	CSVSGQGRQPQHF	TGCAGCGTCTCCGGACAGGGAAGACAGCCCCAGCATTTT
TRBV5-5	TRBJ2-7	.	many	CASSLAVQLYEQYF	TGTGCCAGCAGCTTGGCCGTTCAGCTCTACGAGCAGTACTTC
TRBV15	TRBJ2-5	TRBD1	few	CATSRQGASGETQYF	TGTGCCACCAGCAGACAGGGGGCGTCGGGAGAGACCCAGTACTTC